One sample yielded the 21 T cell receptor beta chains listed below, sequenced in a study of blood T cell repertoires in COVID-19. Assay: immunoSEQ multiplex PCR; the TCRdb copy retains only in-frame clones and omits some. The table shows tens of thousands of clones, with around 87% occurring only once. The sample consisted of peripheral blood. The receptors were gathered from a woman aged 55-69 years with acute or convalescent COVID-19.

The chain employs TRBV7-2 and TRBJ1-3; D not certain. Trimming stripped 2 bases from V and 0 bases from J, with 17 bases between. This CDR3 region has 18 residues. Germline assignment: CDR1 SGHTA and CDR2 FQGNSA. DNA for the CDR3: TGTGCCAGCAGCTTATTCGGGGTCACAGCGAACTCTGGAAACACCATATATTTT. Its protein is CASSLFGVTANSGNTIYF.

The rearrangement links TRBV19 to TRBJ1-1; the match to TRBD1 covers 7 bases. The germline V gene encodes CDR1 LNHDA and CDR2 SQIVND (reference sequence). The CDR3 is made up of 15 amino acids. Unmatched junction bases numbered 8, after V lost 3 bases and J lost 4 bases. The CDR3 coding sequence is TGTGCCAGTAGTATTATTGGGACAGTCGGCACTGAAGCTTTCTTT. Its translation is CASSIIGTVGTEAFF.

This clone was detected once. V and J are TRBV30 and TRBJ1-5; TRBD1 agrees at 8 bases. Trimming took 2 bases from V and 4 from J; bases not matched to a gene: 7. Germline CDR1 reads GTSNPN; CDR2 reads SVGIG (reference sequence). This CDR3 region has 15 residues. CDR3: CAWSKVQGGNQPQHF. The CDR3 DNA reads as TGTGCCTGGAGTAAGGTACAGGGGGGGAATCAGCCCCAGCATTTT.

This sequence joins TRBV7-8 and TRBJ2-5, with D possibly matching TRBD2 (6 bases). CDR3 size: 16 residues. Trimming took off 4 bases at V and 5 bases at J, with 20 bases between the two ends. Germline V gene lookup returns CDR1 SGHVS and CDR2 FQNEAQ. In nucleotides, the CDR3 is TGTGCCAGCAGCTCCTCCGGGACTCAAACGGGGGAGACCCAGTACTTC. Translated: CASSSSGTQTGETQYF.

This clone showed up just once. CDR3 coding DNA: TGTGCCAGCAGCGAGCAGGGGGCGCTTAAGACCCAGTACTTC. Translating gives CASSEQGALKTQYF. This chain connects TRBV5-6 to TRBJ2-5, with 8 bases identical to TRBD1. This CDR3 comprises 14 residues. Germline CDR1 reads SGHDT; CDR2 reads YYEEEE. Trimming removed 4 bases from V and 6 bases from J; junction bases left unmatched: 8.

This rearrangement joins TRBV19 to TRBJ2-2, with no clear D. The V gene's germline CDR1 is LNHDA and CDR2 SQIVND (reference sequence). CDR3 length equals 17 residues. Trimming shortened V by 1 base and J by 0 bases, and 12 bases separated the two germline ends. The CDR3 loop reads CASSIVGFRSNTGELFF. CDR3 DNA: TGTGCCAGTAGTATAGTTGGCTTCCGCTCGAACACCGGGGAGCTGTTTTTT.

The CDR3 is CASNLAGLRGDEQFF. For the CDR3, the DNA is TGTGCCAGCAACCTAGCGGGACTCCGTGGGGATGAGCAGTTCTTC. The chain employs TRBV9 and TRBJ2-1; 9 bases match TRBD2. Germline values: CDR1 SGDLS, CDR2 YYNGEE. The V gene end was trimmed by 6 bases and the J gene end by 8 bases; junction bases not matched to a gene: 12. CDR3 length: 15 residues.

This sequence joins TRBV9 and TRBJ1-1; D is uncertain. Germline CDR1 and CDR2: SGDLS and YYNGEE. Trimming took off 0 bases at V and 0 bases at J, with 3 bases between the two ends. The CDR3 consists of 13 residues. The CDR3, as DNA: TGTGCCAGCAGCGTAGATATGAACACTGAAGCTTTCTTT. Translating gives CASSVDMNTEAFF. Variable domain in full (rest from reference TRBV9 and TRBJ1-1): DSGVTQTPKHLITATGQRVTLRCSPRSGDLSVYWYQQSLDQGLQFLIQYYNGEERAKGNILERFSAQQFPDLHSELNLSSLELGDSALYFCASSVDMNTEAFFGQGTRLTVV.

The gene calls are TRBV6-1 and TRBJ1-2; no firm D call. The CDR3 is 14 amino acids. The V gene lost 1 base and the J gene lost 6 bases, with 12 bases spanning the gap. The germline V gene encodes CDR1 MNHNS and CDR2 SASEGT. The CDR3 here is CASSEGRGKDGYTF. CDR3 bases: TGTGCCAGCAGTGAAGGACGAGGGAAGGATGGCTACACCTTC.

This rearrangement joins TRBV7-2 to TRBJ2-1, with 7 bases identical to TRBD2. The germline V gene encodes CDR1 SGHTA and CDR2 FQGNSA. V gave up 0 bases and J gave up 8 bases; unmatched junction bases: 13. This CDR3 region has 17 residues. CDR3 nucleotide sequence: TGTGCCAGCAGCTTAGCTTGGCGGGGGTGGCCTTCAGATGAGCAGTTCTTC. This translates into CASSLAWRGWPSDEQFF. The variable domain in full, with the rest retrieved from reference TRBV7-2 and TRBJ2-1, is GAGVSQSPSNKVTEKGKDVELRCDPISGHTALYWYRQSLGQGLEFLIYFQGNSAPDKSGLPSDRFSAERTGGSVSTLTIQRTQQEDSAVYLCASSLAWRGWPSDEQFFGPGTRLTVL.

J is TRBJ1-3 and V is TRBV7-2; D remains unclear. Trimming took 3 bases from V and 0 from J, leaving 9 bases between them. Germline V gene sequence: CDR1 SGHTA, CDR2 FQGNSA. This CDR3 spans 15 amino acids. The CDR3 nucleotides are TGTGCCAGCAGCTTCGTGGGGAGCTCTGGAAACACCATATATTTT. Encoded protein: CASSFVGSSGNTIYF.

This sequence joins TRBV5-1 and TRBJ1-2, with a possible D match to TRBD1 (5 bases). This CDR3 contains 14 residues. Germline V CDR1 and CDR2: SGHRS, YFSETQ. V was cut by 4 bases and J by 8 bases, with 18 bases left in between. The chain's CDR3 is CASSPILGGRGYTF. In nucleotides, the CDR3 is TGCGCCAGCAGCCCCATATTGGGGGGTAGGGGCTACACCTTC. Based on the CDR3 plus reference TRBV5-1 and TRBJ1-2, the full variable domain is KAGVTQTPRYLIKTRGQQVTLSCSPISGHRSVSWYQQTPGQGLQFLFEYFSETQRNKGNFPGRFSGRQFSNSRSEMNVSTLELGDSALYLCASSPILGGRGYTFGSGTRLTVV.

This chain joins TRBV6-5 and TRBJ1-6; D might be TRBD1 (6 bases). Germline V gene data show CDR1 as MNHEY and CDR2 as SVGAGI. Trimming removed 6 bases at V and 10 bases at J, with 16 bases between. The CDR3 contains 14 residues. The CDR3 is CASSPQGIRSPLHF. The CDR3 bases are TGTGCCAGCAGCCCGCAGGGGATTAGGTCACCCCTCCACTTT.

The chain couples TRBV30 to TRBJ1-3; no firm D call. V was clipped by 8 bases and J by 7 bases, with 15 bases between them. There are 12 residues in the CDR3. Germline-derived CDR1 and CDR2 are GTSNPN and SVGIG (reference sequence). This CDR3 reads CAHAGRRNTIYF. DNA for the CDR3: TGTGCCCATGCGGGCCGCCGGAACACCATATATTTT.

This chain links TRBV6-5 with TRBJ1-4; D uncertain. V was trimmed by 9 bases and J by 7 bases, leaving 21 bases between them. This CDR3 spans 15 amino acids. The germline V gene has CDR1 MNHEY and CDR2 SVGAGI. In DNA, the CDR3 is TGTGCCAGTTACGGGTCTTTGGGGAGGAGTGAAAAACTGTTTTTT. Translating it yields CASYGSLGRSEKLFF.

The CDR3 here is CAITQNSGGNVSNQPQHF. The CDR3 DNA reads as TGTGCCATCACCCAGAACTCAGGGGGGAACGTTAGCAATCAGCCCCAGCATTTT. The V call is TRBV10-3, the J call TRBJ1-5, with 7 bases lining up with TRBD1. V lost 7 bases and J lost 0; bases outside the gene matches: 15. CDR3 length: 18 amino acids. Germline V gene lookup returns CDR1 ENHRY and CDR2 SYGVKD.

The V call is TRBV3-1 (or the pseudogene TRBV3-2), the J call TRBJ1-6; perhaps TRBD1 as D (6 bases). Germline loops: CDR1 LGHDT, CDR2 YNNKEL (reference sequence). The CDR3 covers 17 residues. V lost 0 bases and J 10 bases, leaving 19 bases between the germline ends. The CDR3 loop is CASSQDLGARGESPLHF. The DNA of the CDR3 is TGTGCCAGCAGCCAAGATCTTGGGGCCAGGGGAGAGTCACCCCTCCACTTT.

This clone appeared a single time. The chain recombines TRBV5-1 with TRBJ2-1; D unresolved. There are 15 residues in the CDR3. The V end was cut by 1 base, the J end by 8 bases, with 16 bases between. Germline V lookup: CDR1 SGHRS, CDR2 YFSETQ. The DNA for the CDR3 is TGCGCCAGCAGCTTGACCCGCAGCCTGGGCGATGAGCAGTTCTTC. Amino acids: CASSLTRSLGDEQFF.

The chain recombines TRBV3-1 (or the pseudogene TRBV3-2) with TRBJ1-1; D may be TRBD1 (6 bases). The CDR3 is 13 amino acids. CDR1 LGHDT and CDR2 YNNKEL come from the germline V gene (reference sequence). V was pared by 4 bases and J by 5 bases, with 11 bases between. CDR3 coding DNA: TGTGCCAGCAGCCCTAGGGGGGGTACTGAAGCTTTCTTT. Its protein product is CASSPRGGTEAFF.

The chain links TRBV10-2 to TRBJ2-2, with 8 nucleotides matching TRBD1. CDR1 and CDR2 from the germline V gene are WSHSY and SAAADI. V gave up 6 bases and J gave up 1 base; unmatched junction bases: 1. The CDR3 extends over 14 amino acids. CDR3 bases: TGCGCCAGCAGCGGGACAGGGAACACCGGGGAGCTGTTTTTT. Translating it yields CASSGTGNTGELFF.

This clone was observed once. The J gene is TRBJ2-7, the V gene TRBV6-5, with 11 bases identical to TRBD2. Germline CDR1 reads MNHEY; CDR2 reads SVGAGI. V lost 6 bases and J lost 3; bases outside the gene matches: 7. The CDR3 runs 15 residues. In nucleotides, the CDR3 is TGTGCCAGCAGACCTCTAGCGGGAGGACTCTACGAGCAGTACGTC. Residues: CASRPLAGGLYEQYV.